The 18 T cell receptor beta chains below all came from one sample that was sequenced in a study of cytotoxic CD8 clonotypes in ibrutinib-treated CLL. The table came from immunoSEQ multiplex PCR; TCRdb's copy has only in-frame clones and leaves some out. The profile shows approximately 320,000 clones, roughly 70% of them singletons. Specimen: PBMCs, collected after 36 months of ibrutinib treatment. These receptors all stem from a human donor with chronic lymphocytic leukemia.

The chain couples TRBV5-1 to TRBJ1-1, with 7 bases lining up with TRBD1. CDR1 SGHRS and CDR2 YFSETQ come from the germline V gene. The CDR3 runs 12 residues. The trim removed 4 bases at V and 13 bases at J, leaving 10 bases unmatched. Written as DNA, the CDR3 is TGCGCCAGCAGCAGCAACAGGGGCAAAGTTTTCTTT. Protein: CASSSNRGKVFF. The whole variable domain, remainder taken from reference TRBV5-1 and TRBJ1-1, is KAGVTQTPRYLIKTRGQQVTLSCSPISGHRSVSWYQQTPGQGLQFLFEYFSETQRNKGNFPGRFSGRQFSNSRSEMNVSTLELGDSALYLCASSSNRGKVFFGQGTRLTVV.

The chain recombines TRBV7-2 with TRBJ2-5, with unresolved D. The CDR3 is 15 amino acids. Germline V gene data show CDR1 as SGHTA and CDR2 as FQGNSA. V shed 5 bases and J shed 7 bases, with 20 bases lying between them. In nucleotides, the CDR3 is TGTGCCAGCAGCCCGCCTTTCGCCCCCAAGGGGACCCAGTACTTC. Its protein is CASSPPFAPKGTQYF.

The rearrangement uses TRBV9 and TRBJ1-2; unclear D gene. V was shortened by 3 bases and J by 8 bases, with 8 bases between the two germline ends. Per germline, CDR1 SGDLS and CDR2 YYNGEE. The CDR3 extends over 11 amino acids. This CDR3 is CASSGDAGYTF. For the CDR3, the DNA is TGTGCCAGCAGCGGTGACGCGGGCTACACCTTC.

The rearrangement joins TRBV15 to TRBJ2-2; TRBD1 might be the D (6 bases). Germline assignment: CDR1 LNHNV and CDR2 YYDKDF (reference sequence). The V end was cut by 6 bases, the J end by 4 bases, with 12 bases between. CDR3 length: 14 amino acids. CDR3 DNA sequence: TGTGCCACCAGGGAGGACAGCCCCACCGGGGAGCTGTTTTTT. It translates to CATREDSPTGELFF.

The chain carries TRBV4-2 and TRBJ2-3; 10 bases line up with TRBD2. CDR1 is LGHNA and CDR2 is YNFKEQ in the germline V gene. V trimming: 0 bases; J trimming: 3 bases; junction bases outside the gene matches: 9. The CDR3 is made up of 18 amino acids. CDR3 coding DNA: TGTGCCAGCAGCCAAGAGAGCGGGGGGGCCGATTGGACAGATACGCAGTATTTT. The encoded protein is CASSQESGGADWTDTQYF.

This rearrangement joins TRBV6-5 to TRBJ2-7, with 9 bases that match TRBD1. The CDR3 contains 14 residues. Germline trimming cut 4 bases from V and 7 bases from J; bases unmatched to any gene: 8. Germline V CDR1 and CDR2: MNHEY, SVGAGI. CDR3 nucleotide sequence: TGTGCCAGCAGTTTCCGGGACAGGGTGTCTGAGCAGTACTTC. Residues: CASSFRDRVSEQYF.

The chain recombines TRBV15 with TRBJ1-1; D might be TRBD1 (5 bases). Germline values: CDR1 LNHNV, CDR2 YYDKDF (reference sequence). V lost 3 bases to trimming and J lost 1 base, with 9 bases between them. There are 14 residues in the CDR3. The CDR3 is CATSSQTGNTEAFF. In nucleotides, the CDR3 is TGTGCCACCAGCAGTCAAACAGGGAACACTGAAGCTTTCTTT. Variable domain in full (rest from reference TRBV15 and TRBJ1-1): DAMVIQNPRYQVTQFGKPVTLSCSQTLNHNVMYWYQQKSSQAPKLLFHYYDKDFNNEADTPDNFQSRRPNTSFCFLDIRSPGLGDTAMYLCATSSQTGNTEAFFGQGTRLTVV.

The CDR3 coding sequence is TGCGCCAGCAGCCAGACATATTACACAGATACGCAGTATTTT. Amino acid sequence: CASSQTYYTDTQYF. V gene TRBV4-3 combines with J gene TRBJ2-3; D uncertain. The ends were cut back, 3 bases at V and 2 bases at J, with 9 bases in the middle. The CDR3 contains 14 residues. The germline gives CDR1 LGHNA, CDR2 YSLEER.

Note on this clone: The same CDR3 is also encoded by other DNA sequences in this sample. The chain is built from TRBV11-3 and TRBJ1-1, with D perhaps matching TRBD1 (5 bases). The CDR3 spans 14 residues. V lost 2 bases to trimming and J lost 1 base, with 8 bases between them. Germline CDR1 SGHNT, CDR2 YENEEA. The CDR3 spells CASSLQGQNTEAFF. CDR3 sequence (DNA): TGTGCCAGCAGCTTACAGGGTCAGAACACTGAAGCTTTCTTT.

The chain combines TRBV9 with TRBJ1-1; D call uncertain. Trimming removed 2 bases from V and 4 bases from J, with 9 bases in between. The CDR3 is made up of 13 amino acids. Looked up from germline, CDR1 is SGDLS and CDR2 is YYNGEE. In DNA form, the CDR3 reads TGTGCCAGCAGCGTTGCCGTGGGCACTGAAGCTTTCTTT. Its protein is CASSVAVGTEAFF.

The chain joins TRBV19 to TRBJ2-7, with TRBD2 as a possible D gene (7 bases). V was clipped by 2 bases and J by 2 bases, with 13 bases between them. The germline gives CDR1 LNHDA, CDR2 SQIVND (reference sequence). The CDR3 has 15 amino acids. In nucleotides, the CDR3 is TGTGCCAGTAGTATAAGGGGGGGGTACACCTACGAGCAGTACTTC. Amino acid sequence: CASSIRGGYTYEQYF.

CDR3 sequence: CATRRTGGRGYTF. In DNA, the CDR3 is TGTGCCACCAGAAGAACAGGGGGCCGTGGCTACACCTTC. V gene TRBV15 combines with J gene TRBJ1-2; 9 nucleotides agree with TRBD1. The CDR3 has 13 residues. Unmatched junction bases numbered 6, after V lost 6 bases and J lost 7 bases. Germline V gene sequence: CDR1 LNHNV, CDR2 YYDKDF (reference sequence).

CDR3 protein: CASSEGRRNTGELFF. The CDR3 DNA reads as TGTGCCAGCAGTGAGGGCAGACGGAACACCGGGGAGCTGTTTTTT. The chain uses TRBV6-1 and TRBJ2-2; D is uncertain. The CDR3 spans 15 residues. CDR1 MNHNS and CDR2 SASEGT come from the germline V gene. V gave up 3 bases and J gave up 1 base, with 9 bases separating them.

J is TRBJ2-7 and V is TRBV6-1; D is unresolved. Between the trimmed V and J ends, which lost 1 base and 7 bases, there was a span of 11 bases. Germline CDR1 and CDR2: MNHNS and SASEGT. The CDR3 runs to 13 residues. The CDR3 nucleotides read TGTGCCAGCAGTGAAGTCCCAGGAAGGGAGCAGTACTTC. Amino acid sequence: CASSEVPGREQYF.

This chain joins TRBV6-5 and TRBJ2-7; D might be TRBD1 (6 bases). The CDR3 sequence is 15 residues long. Germline assignment: CDR1 MNHEY and CDR2 SVGAGI. V shed 6 bases and J shed 1 base, with 16 bases lying between them. CDR3 sequence (DNA): TGTGCCAGCAGAGTTAACTTGGACAGATCCTACGAGCAGTACTTC. This gives the protein CASRVNLDRSYEQYF.

The chain employs TRBV6-1 and TRBJ2-7, with D perhaps matching TRBD1 or TRBD2 (6 bases each). CDR3 size: 13 residues. Germline CDR1 reads MNHNS; CDR2 reads SASEGT. Trimming removed 5 bases at V and 6 bases at J, with 14 bases between. The chain's CDR3 is CASSSGAGLEQYF. CDR3 sequence (DNA): TGTGCCAGCAGTTCGGGGGCGGGGCTCGAGCAGTACTTC.

This clone was seen a single time. This chain uses TRBV7-9 with TRBJ2-5; D may be TRBD2 (5 bases). Trimming left V 1 base short and J 4 bases short, with 22 bases between. Germline CDR1 is SEHNR and CDR2 is FQNEAQ (reference sequence). This CDR3 has 18 amino acids. CDR3 sequence reads: CASSLVWGLEGHGETQYF. As DNA, the CDR3 is TGTGCCAGCAGCTTAGTTTGGGGTTTAGAGGGCCATGGAGAGACCCAGTACTTC.

The chain carries TRBV10-2 and TRBJ2-5; 12 nucleotides align to TRBD2. This CDR3 spans 18 amino acids. V shed 2 bases and J 4 bases; nucleotides not matched to a gene: 11. The germline gives CDR1 WSHSY, CDR2 SAAADI. The CDR3 sequence is CASSEPGLAGLLGETQYF. The CDR3 DNA reads as TGCGCCAGCAGTGAGCCAGGACTAGCGGGGCTTCTGGGAGAGACCCAGTACTTC.